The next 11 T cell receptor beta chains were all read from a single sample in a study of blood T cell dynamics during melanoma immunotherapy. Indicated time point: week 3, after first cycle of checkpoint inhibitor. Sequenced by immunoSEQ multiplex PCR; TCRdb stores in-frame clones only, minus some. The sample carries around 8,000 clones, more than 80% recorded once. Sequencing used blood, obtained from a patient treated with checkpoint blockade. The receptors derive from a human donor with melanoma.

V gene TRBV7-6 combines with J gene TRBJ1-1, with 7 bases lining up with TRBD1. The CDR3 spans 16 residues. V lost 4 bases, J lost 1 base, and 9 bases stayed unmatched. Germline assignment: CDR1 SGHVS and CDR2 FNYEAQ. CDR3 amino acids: CASSSRQGEGNTEAFF. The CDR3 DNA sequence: TGTGCCAGCAGCTCACGACAGGGAGAAGGGAACACTGAAGCTTTCTTT.

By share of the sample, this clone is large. The chain's CDR3 is CASSEFPIGTGLEQYF. CDR3 sequence (DNA): TGTGCCAGCAGTGAATTTCCGATCGGGACAGGGTTGGAGCAGTACTTC. The V and J genes are TRBV2 and TRBJ2-7; 9 bases align to TRBD1. V lost 2 bases and J lost 7; bases outside the gene matches: 12. This CDR3 is 16 amino acids long. CDR1 and CDR2 from the germline V gene are SNHLY and FYNNEI.

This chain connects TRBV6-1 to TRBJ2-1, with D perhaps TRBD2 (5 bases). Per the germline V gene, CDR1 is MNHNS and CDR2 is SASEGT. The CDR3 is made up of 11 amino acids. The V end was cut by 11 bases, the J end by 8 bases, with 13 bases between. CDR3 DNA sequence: TGTGCCGTCCGGAGGTTAGATGAGCAGTTCTTC. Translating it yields CAVRRLDEQFF.

The CDR3 coding sequence is TGCGCCAGCAGCCTTCGGGTAGCGGGAGGAGCCGTCTACGAGCAGTACTTC. It yields the protein CASSLRVAGGAVYEQYF. The J gene is TRBJ2-7, the V gene TRBV5-1; 10 bases are shared with TRBD2. This CDR3 is built from 17 residues. Germline values: CDR1 SGHRS, CDR2 YFSETQ. After removal of 4 bases from V and 3 bases from J, the junction contained 13 bases not matched to a gene.

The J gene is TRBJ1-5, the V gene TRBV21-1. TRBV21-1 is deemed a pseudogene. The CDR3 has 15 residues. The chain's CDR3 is CASSKGCDSNQPQHF. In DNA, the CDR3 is TGTGCCAGCAGCAAAGGTTGCGATAGCAATCAGCCCCAGCATTTT.

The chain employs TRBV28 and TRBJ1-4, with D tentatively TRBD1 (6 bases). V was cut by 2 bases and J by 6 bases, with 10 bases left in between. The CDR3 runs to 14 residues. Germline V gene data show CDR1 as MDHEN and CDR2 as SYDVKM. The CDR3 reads CASSLKGVYEKLFF. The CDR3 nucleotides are TGTGCCAGCAGTTTAAAGGGGGTATATGAAAAACTGTTTTTT. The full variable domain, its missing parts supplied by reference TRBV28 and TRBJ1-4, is DVKVTQSSRYLVKRTGEKVFLECVQDMDHENMFWYRQDPGLGLRLIYFSYDVKMKEKGDIPEGYSVSREKKERFSLILESASTNQTSMYLCASSLKGVYEKLFFGSGTQLSVL.

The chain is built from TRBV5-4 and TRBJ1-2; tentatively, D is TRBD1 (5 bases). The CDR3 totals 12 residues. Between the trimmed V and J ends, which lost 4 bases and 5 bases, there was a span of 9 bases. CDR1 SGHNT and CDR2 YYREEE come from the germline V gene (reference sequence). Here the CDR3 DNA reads TGTGCCAGCAGCCGAGACAGTTATGGCTACACCTTC. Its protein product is CASSRDSYGYTF.

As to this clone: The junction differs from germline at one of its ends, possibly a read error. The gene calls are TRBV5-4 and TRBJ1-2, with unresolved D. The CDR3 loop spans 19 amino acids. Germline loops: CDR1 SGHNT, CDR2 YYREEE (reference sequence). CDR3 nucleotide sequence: TGTGCCAGCAGGTTGGGGTTAGAGAACAGCAGAAGAGTAAGCTATGGCTACACCTTC. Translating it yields CASRLGLENSRRVSYGYTF.

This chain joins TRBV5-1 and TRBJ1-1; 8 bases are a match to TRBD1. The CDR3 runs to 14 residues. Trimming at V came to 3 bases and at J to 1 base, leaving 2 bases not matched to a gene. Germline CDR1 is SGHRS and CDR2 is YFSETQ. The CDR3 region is CASSSGQANTEAFF. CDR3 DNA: TGCGCCAGCAGCTCGGGACAGGCGAACACTGAAGCTTTCTTT.

CDR3 sequence (DNA): TGTGCCAGCAGTCCAGGACCGCCAAGGTCACCCCTCCACTTT. Protein: CASSPGPPRSPLHF. This chain connects TRBV27 to TRBJ1-6, with unresolved D. The CDR3 has 14 residues. Germline V lookup: CDR1 MNHEY, CDR2 SMNVEV (reference sequence). V was trimmed by 5 bases and J by 10 bases, leaving 15 bases between them.

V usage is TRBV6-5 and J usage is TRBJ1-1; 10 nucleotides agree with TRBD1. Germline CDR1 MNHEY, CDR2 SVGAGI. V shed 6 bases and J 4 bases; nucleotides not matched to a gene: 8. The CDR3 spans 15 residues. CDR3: CASRTGTGAGTEAFF. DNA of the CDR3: TGTGCCAGCAGAACCGGGACAGGGGCCGGCACTGAAGCTTTCTTT.